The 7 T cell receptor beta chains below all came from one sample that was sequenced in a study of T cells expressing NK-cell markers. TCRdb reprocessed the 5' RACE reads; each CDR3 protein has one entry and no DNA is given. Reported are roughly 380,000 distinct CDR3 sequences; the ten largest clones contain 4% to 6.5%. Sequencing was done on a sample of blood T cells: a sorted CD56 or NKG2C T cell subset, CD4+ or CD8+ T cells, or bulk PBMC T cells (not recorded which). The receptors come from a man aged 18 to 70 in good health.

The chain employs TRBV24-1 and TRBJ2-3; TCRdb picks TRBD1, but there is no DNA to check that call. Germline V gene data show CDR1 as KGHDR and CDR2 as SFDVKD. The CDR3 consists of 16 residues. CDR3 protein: CATSDPRTGGKDTQYF.

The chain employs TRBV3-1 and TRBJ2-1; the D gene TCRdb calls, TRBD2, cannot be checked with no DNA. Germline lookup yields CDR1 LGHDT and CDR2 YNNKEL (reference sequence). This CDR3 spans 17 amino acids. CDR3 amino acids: CASSPLPSSGQYNEQFF.

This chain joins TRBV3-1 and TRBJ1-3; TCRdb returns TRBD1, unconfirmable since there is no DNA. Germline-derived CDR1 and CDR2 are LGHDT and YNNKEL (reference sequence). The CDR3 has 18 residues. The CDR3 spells CASSQDSIQGIAGNTIYF.

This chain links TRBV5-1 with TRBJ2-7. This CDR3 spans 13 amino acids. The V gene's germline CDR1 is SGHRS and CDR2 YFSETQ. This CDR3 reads CASSHGPSYEQYF.

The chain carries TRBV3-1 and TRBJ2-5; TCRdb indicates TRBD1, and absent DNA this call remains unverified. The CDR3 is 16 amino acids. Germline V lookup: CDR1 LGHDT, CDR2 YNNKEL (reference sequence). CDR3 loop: CASSVDVWAAQETQYF.

The CDR3 spells CASSLVAGELAKNIQYF. This chain joins TRBV5-1 and TRBJ2-4. The CDR3 contains 17 residues. Germline-derived CDR1 and CDR2 are SGHRS and YFSETQ. Full variable domain (outside the CDR3, taken from reference TRBV5-1 and TRBJ2-4): KAGVTQTPRYLIKTRGQQVTLSCSPISGHRSVSWYQQTPGQGLQFLFEYFSETQRNKGNFPGRFSGRQFSNSRSEMNVSTLELGDSALYLCASSLVAGELAKNIQYFGAGTRLSVL.

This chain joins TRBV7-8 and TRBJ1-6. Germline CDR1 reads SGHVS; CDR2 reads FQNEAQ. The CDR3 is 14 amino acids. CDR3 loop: CASSSTSDNSPLHF.